The T cell receptor beta chain described here comes from a study of CD8+ T cells in alopecia areata. For the study at large: Each day, treated patients took oral tofacitinib twice, at 5 to 10 mg per dose. General study results and limits: The study found tofacitinib significantly decreased scalp clonality and expanded CD8+ clones among the top 100.

Sequencing templates came from extracted RNA that was reverse transcribed into cDNA. Generated by immunoSEQ multiplex PCR, the TCRdb table keeps only in-frame clones and is missing some. The sample lists around 270,000 clones; 58% were seen once. This clone has more than one count but fewer than ten. Antigen specificity is unknown. The germline CDR1 and CDR2 sequences are SGHDN and FVKESK. V lost 3 bases and J 1 base, leaving 8 bases between the germline ends. The CDR3 consists of 14 residues. The treatment denotes: oral pan-JAK inhibitor, 5-10 mg twice daily. Peripheral blood and lesional scalp punch biopsies were taken from alopecia areata patients.

This clonotype was obtained from a human donor with alopecia areata. The input for sequencing was CD4+ T cells sorted from blood, taken at week 24, from a patient treated with tofacitinib. The chain joins TRBV14 to TRBJ2-3; D is ambiguous. The CDR3 bases are TGTGCCAGCAGCCAGGGATTTGGCACAGATACGCAGTATTTT. Translated, it gives CASSQGFGTDTQYF.